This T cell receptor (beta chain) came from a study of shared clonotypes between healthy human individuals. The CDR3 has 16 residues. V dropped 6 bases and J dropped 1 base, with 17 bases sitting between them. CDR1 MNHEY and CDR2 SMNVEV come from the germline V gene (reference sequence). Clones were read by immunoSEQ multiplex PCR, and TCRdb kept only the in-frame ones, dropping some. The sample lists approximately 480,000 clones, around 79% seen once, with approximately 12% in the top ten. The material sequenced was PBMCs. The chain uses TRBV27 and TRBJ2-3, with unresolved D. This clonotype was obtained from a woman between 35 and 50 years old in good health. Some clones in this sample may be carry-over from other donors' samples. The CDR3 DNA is TGTGCCAGCAGCCCATCCCGATTTGGAGGCACAGATACGCAGTATTTT. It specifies CASSPSRFGGTDTQYF.